This T cell receptor beta chain stems from a study of shared clonotypes between healthy human individuals (dated by TCRdb to about 2020). Regarding the study in general: The cohort included three men and a couple of women between 18 and 49 years of age. For each donor, three plates each were used for CD4 naive and CD4 memory, two plates were used for CD8 naive, and one plate was used for CD8 memory. To estimate repertoire size and how much clonotypes are shared between individuals, the study performed deep sequencing of blood TCR repertoires from about five healthy adults. To increase sequencing depth and limit assay-specific biases, TCR repertoire library preparation and sequencing were carried out by different laboratories using diverse techniques. Per donor, leukapheresis produced somewhere between about 0.8 and 9.5 billion PBMCs.

Using the deep immunoSEQ assay, TCR CDR3 regions were amplified from genomic DNA by multiplex PCR. Extracted genomic DNA from each cell subset was spread evenly across all wells of several immunoSEQ 96-well plates, with each plate serving as a replicate. For sorted subsets, around 200 ng genomic DNA, equal to 25,000 to 35,000 T cell genomes, was loaded into each replicate PCR. Purified libraries were measured with a Qubit 3.0 fluorometer, size-checked on a Bioanalyzer 2100, and measured again with the KAPA Library Quantification kit. A separate single-read 150-cycle Illumina NextSeq 550 flow cell was used to sequence each immunoSEQ 96-well plate. On the authors' methods: Because the immunoSEQ output held only junctional sequences and lacked quality scores, the filtering could not match the filtering applied to full-length reads. To assign V/J genes and CDR3, sequences were annotated using PyIR, a Python wrapper for IgBLAST v1.9, with IMGT germline references. Reads were removed for weak V/J assignments (E-value above 1e-6), missing CDR3, stop codons, out-of-frame junctions, or ambiguous translated residues. V3J clonotypes were defined as sequences sharing an identical inferred V gene, J gene, and CDR3 amino acid sequence. To compute the percentage overlap between repertoires, the number of shared unique clonotypes was divided by the size of the smaller repertoire. Richness of each repertoire was evaluated using RTK rarefaction, the Chao1 estimator, and Recon v2.1 estimates of unobserved clonotypes. For all TCRbeta clonotypes obtained by the gDNA method from several donors, generation probabilities were computed with OLGA. The clones in this table, taken by TCRdb from immuneACCESS, are in-frame only. Not every clone is retained; where verified, under half of the shortfall comes from an unresolved V gene, and the cause of the rest is unknown. The V and J calls and clone size were taken over from that table, and D and trimming were inferred from the DNA. For this sample the table gives about 1,500,000 clones, of which roughly 96% were detected only once. About 1% of the sample belongs to the ten largest clones.

What the authors observed across the whole study: Sampling was restricted to blood, and TCR repertoires in tissue are likely to differ from TCR repertoires in blood. The small number of donors limited the genetic and exposure-history diversity represented. Across four donors, 4.5% to 6.5% of naive CD4, 3% to 3.5% of naive CD8, about 2% of memory CD4, and about 0.4% of memory CD8 clonotypes were shared. Compared with non-shared clonotypes, clonotypes shared by all four sorted-subset donors had higher generation probabilities. Larger estimated clonotype richness was generally found for naive subsets than for memory subsets. Based on pairwise subsampling, the degree of clonotype sharing among donors was expected to be affected by sequencing depth. Rarefaction of sorted-subset datasets indicated incomplete sequencing despite the large sequencing depth.

CDR1 and CDR2, per the germline V gene, are ENHRY and SYGVKD. The CDR3 runs 17 amino acids, cysteine and phenylalanine included. Only CDR3 DNA is held: 51 bases, read in frame from base 1. V is trimmed back by 6 bases and J by 6 bases, and the junction contains 18 bases that no gene match accounts for. The table lists this clone with a count of one. Its antigen is still unknown. Per-nucleotide qualities are absent, and no much larger clonotype sits a single base away. Donors were healthy HIV-negative adults with no recently reported acute infections or vaccinations. All donors were Caucasian adults living in Nashville, Tennessee, USA. Magnetic negative selection was used to enrich CD4+ T cells, after which naive cells were positively selected on CD45RA and the negative fraction became the memory subset. Blood was obtained by leukapheresis, after which PBMCs were separated by Ficoll-Histopaque density gradient centrifugation and cryopreserved in liquid nitrogen vapor phase. Analytical flow cytometry was used to check the purity and quantity of every magnetically sorted T cell population. Each sorted fraction had its genomic DNA isolated and then quantified by UV absorbance on a Nanodrop 2000c.

The chain uses TRBV10-3 and TRBJ2-7; TRBD1 fits 9 bases in the junction. The origin of this receptor is a man aged 30-40 years in good health. Source material: naive CD4+ T cells sorted from blood. The intended sense of this specimen's cell subset or site label: CD45RA+ positively selected. Read as DNA, the sequence is TGTGCCATCAGATCCGGGACAGGGCTTCCTCCGTCGGCCGAGCAGTACTTC. Translated, this is CAIRSGTGLPPSAEQYF.